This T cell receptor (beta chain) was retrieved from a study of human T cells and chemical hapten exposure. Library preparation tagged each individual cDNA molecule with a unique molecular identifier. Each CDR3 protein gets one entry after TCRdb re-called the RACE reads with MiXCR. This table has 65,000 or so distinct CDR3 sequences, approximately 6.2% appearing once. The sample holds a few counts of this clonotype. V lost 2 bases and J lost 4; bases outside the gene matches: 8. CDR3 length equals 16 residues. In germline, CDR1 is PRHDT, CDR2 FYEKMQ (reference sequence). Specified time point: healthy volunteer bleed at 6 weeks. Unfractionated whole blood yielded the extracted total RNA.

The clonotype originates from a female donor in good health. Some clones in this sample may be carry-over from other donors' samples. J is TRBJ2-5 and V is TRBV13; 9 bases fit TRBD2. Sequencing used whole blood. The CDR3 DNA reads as TGTGCCAGCAGCTTAATGCCTAGCGGGGTCCTAGAGACCCAGTACTTC. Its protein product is CASSLMPSGVLETQYF.